The 21 T cell receptor beta chains listed next were all sequenced from one sample in a study of T cells in Graves' hyperthyroidism and ophthalmopathy. It was RNA transcripts that yielded the amplified TCR beta CDR3 regions. TCR CDR3 regions were first amplified by RT-PCR with HTBI primers. TCRdb analysed the multiplex PCR reads with MiXCR anew, one entry per CDR3 protein. The sample has under 70,000 distinct CDR3 sequences; roughly 50% are singletons. Sequences were obtained from blood. The receptors were gathered from a woman aged 60-75 years with Graves' ophthalmopathy.

This clonotype came up many times. The rearrangement joins TRBV5-4 to TRBJ1-2; D is ambiguous. This CDR3 is built from 13 residues. Trimming shortened V by 0 bases and J by 2 bases, and 5 bases separated the two germline ends. CDR1 SGHNT and CDR2 YYREEE come from the germline V gene (reference sequence). The CDR3 here is CASSLGENYGYTF. Here the CDR3 DNA reads TGTGCCAGCAGCTTGGGGGAGAACTATGGCTACACCTTC. The complete variable domain, with remaining parts taken from reference TRBV5-4 and TRBJ1-2, reads ETGVTQSPTHLIKTRGQQVTLRCSSQSGHNTVSWYQQALGQGPQFIFQYYREEENGRGNFPPRFSGLQFPNYSSELNVNALELDDSALYLCASSLGENYGYTFGSGTRLTVV.

The chain has TRBV2 and TRBJ2-3, with D possibly being TRBD2 (6 bases). V lost 8 bases, J lost 1 base, and 13 bases lay in between. CDR3 length equals 14 residues. Germline V gives CDR1 SNHLY, CDR2 FYNNEI. This CDR3 reads CASLTRRGTDTQYF. DNA for the CDR3: TGTGCCAGCTTGACTAGACGGGGCACAGATACGCAGTATTTT.

The CDR3 nucleotides are TGTGCCAGCAGCTTAGCGGCTAGGACTAGCGGGGGGCCAACCTACGAGCAGTACTTC. Translation gives CASSLAARTSGGPTYEQYF. This chain joins TRBV7-6 and TRBJ2-7; 14 bases fit TRBD2. The CDR3 totals 19 residues. CDR1 is SGHVS, CDR2 FNYEAQ, per germline. V shed 0 bases and J 2 bases; nucleotides not matched to a gene: 9.

For this clonotype: Lacking the conserved final phenylalanine or tryptophan, this CDR3 likely reflects a read error. The rearrangement links TRBV5-8 to TRBJ2-5; D is unclear. CDR1 and CDR2 from the germline V gene are SGHTS and YDEGEE. The CDR3 extends over 14 amino acids. In DNA, the CDR3 is TGTGCCAGCAGCTTGGTAGGGCAGCAAGGGACCCAGTACGTC. This encodes CASSLVGQQGTQYV.

The chain links TRBV15 to TRBJ2-1, with 7 bases aligning to TRBD2. The CDR3 sequence is 15 residues long. Germline V CDR1 and CDR2: LNHNV, YYDKDF (reference sequence). V trimming: 6 bases; J trimming: 1 base; junction bases outside the gene matches: 6. The CDR3 DNA follows: TGTGCCACCAGTATTGCTAGCGGTTCCTACAATGAGCAGTTCTTC. This codes for CATSIASGSYNEQFF. The full variable domain, rest sourced from reference TRBV15 and TRBJ2-1, is DAMVIQNPRYQVTQFGKPVTLSCSQTLNHNVMYWYQQKSSQAPKLLFHYYDKDFNNEADTPDNFQSRRPNTSFCFLDIRSPGLGDTAMYLCATSIASGSYNEQFFGPGTRLTVL.

With respect to this clonotype: A much larger clone lies a single base off, so this may be a read error. The V call is TRBV12-3 or TRBV12-4, the J call TRBJ2-3; D uncertain. The length of the CDR3 is 12 residues. CDR3 coding DNA: TGTGTCAACAGCATAGACACAGATACGCAGTATTTT. It specifies CVNSIDTDTQYF.

The sample holds many counts of this clonotype. The chain joins TRBV5-1 to TRBJ2-7; 8 positions match TRBD2. With 4 bases clipped from V and 3 bases from J, the junction kept 12 bases outside the gene matches. The germline CDR1 and CDR2 sequences are SGHRS and YFSETQ. CDR3 length equals 16 residues. Written as DNA, the CDR3 is TGCGCCAGCAGCCCACCCAGCGGGAGAAGAAACTACGAGCAGTACTTC. Amino acid sequence: CASSPPSGRRNYEQYF.

The rearrangement links TRBV5-1 to TRBJ2-1; 11 bases are a match to TRBD2. CDR3 size: 16 residues. The ends lost 4 bases at V and 7 bases at J; junction bases unmatched: 10. The germline CDR1 and CDR2 sequences are SGHRS and YFSETQ. The DNA for the CDR3 is TGCGCCAGCAGCATCATAGCGGGGGGGCTCAGGAATGAGCAGTTCTTC. Translating gives CASSIIAGGLRNEQFF.

This clonotype has a count of ten or more. The rearrangement joins TRBV20-1 to TRBJ2-1; 8 bases agree with TRBD2. J lost 9 bases, V lost 3 bases, and 10 bases had no gene match. CDR3 length: 14 residues. The germline V gene encodes CDR1 DFQATT and CDR2 SNEGSKA (reference sequence). The CDR3 DNA reads TGCAGTGCTAGTCCCGGGACTAGAGCGGGTGAGCAGTTCTTC. It codes for CSASPGTRAGEQFF.

The chain has TRBV7-8 and TRBJ1-4, with D maybe TRBD1 (5 bases). The germline V gene has CDR1 SGHVS and CDR2 FQNEAQ. CDR3 size: 14 residues. V lost 0 bases and J 4 bases, leaving 6 bases between the germline ends. In nucleotides, the CDR3 is TGTGCCAGCAGCTTAGCAGGGGTTAATGAAAAACTGTTTTTT. Protein: CASSLAGVNEKLFF.

About this clonotype: Mismatch with germline at one junction end may stem from a read error. The V and J genes are TRBV7-2 and TRBJ1-3, with TRBD1 as a possible D gene (5 bases). CDR3 size: 15 residues. Looked up from germline, CDR1 is SGHTA and CDR2 is FQGNSA. CDR3 loop: CASSNTGRSANTTYF. In nucleotides, the CDR3 is TGTGCCAGCAGCAACACAGGTCGCTCTGCAAACACCACATATTTT.

The chain has TRBV12-3 or TRBV12-4 and TRBJ1-5; D gene ambiguous. The CDR3 has 16 amino acids. The ends were cut back, 5 bases at V and 11 bases at J, with 25 bases in the middle. The CDR3 here is CASSRWTSGRDLTQHF. CDR3 bases: TGTGCCAGCAGTCGCTGGACTAGCGGGAGGGATCTGACCCAGCATTTT.

The V and J genes are TRBV9 and TRBJ2-2, with 8 nucleotides matching TRBD1. Germline-derived CDR1 and CDR2 are SGDLS and YYNGEE. The V and J ends lost 7 bases and 7 bases, in that order; junction bases with no gene match: 9. The CDR3 has 14 residues. CDR3 nucleotide sequence: TGTGCCAGCGGCCTCCAGGGGGCCGGCGGGGAGCTGTTTTTT. This sequence encodes CASGLQGAGGELFF.

About this clonotype itself: No conserved phenylalanine or tryptophan ends this CDR3, so it is likely a read error. This sequence joins TRBV19 and TRBJ1-2; D perhaps matches TRBD1 (6 bases). Per germline, CDR1 LNHDA and CDR2 SQIVND (reference sequence). The CDR3 is made up of 15 amino acids. The CDR3 region is CATSIPGTRNYGYTI. CDR3 in DNA: TGTGCCACTAGTATACCCGGGACACGTAACTATGGCTACACCATC.

This clonotype came up many times. This chain joins TRBV12-3 or TRBV12-4 and TRBJ1-4, with TRBD1 identical over 8 bases. V trimming: 5 bases; J trimming: 8 bases; junction bases outside the gene matches: 7. The CDR3 is 14 residues long. The chain's CDR3 is CASSLDRGREKLFF. In DNA, the CDR3 is TGTGCCAGCAGTCTCGACAGGGGAAGGGAAAAACTGTTTTTT.

Points on this clonotype: Compared with germline, one end of the junction differs, possibly owing to a read error. In DNA, the CDR3 is TGTGCTAGCAGCTTTAGTCCGGGAACTAGCACAGATACGCAGTATTTT. Translation gives CASSFSPGTSTDTQYF. V usage is TRBV7-7 and J usage is TRBJ2-3; D is perhaps TRBD2 (5 bases). The CDR3 is 16 residues long. CDR1 is SSHAT and CDR2 is FNYEAQ in the germline V gene (reference sequence). Supplemented by reference TRBV7-7 and TRBJ2-3, the full variable domain reads GAGVSQSPRYKVTKRGQDVTLRCDPISSHATLYWYQQALGQGPEFLTYFNYEAQPDKSGLPSDRFSAERPEGSISTLTIQRTEQRDSAMYRCASSFSPGTSTDTQYFGPGTRLTVL.

CDR3 coding DNA: TGCAGTGCCTCCCTGACAGGGTCGGCTAATGAAAAACTGTTTTTT. Protein product: CSASLTGSANEKLFF. The chain has TRBV20-1 and TRBJ1-4; 7 nucleotides agree with TRBD1. CDR1 and CDR2 (germline): DFQATT, SNEGSKA (reference sequence). With 6 bases clipped from V and 3 bases from J, the junction kept 10 bases outside the gene matches. The CDR3 is 15 residues long.

The CDR3 spells CASSLDRAGLNYGYTF. The CDR3 bases are TGTGCCAGCAGCTTAGATCGGGCAGGCCTGAACTATGGCTACACCTTC. The rearrangement joins TRBV7-2 to TRBJ1-2, with D unresolved. Looked up from germline, CDR1 is SGHTA and CDR2 is FQGNSA. V dropped 1 base and J dropped 2 bases, with 14 bases sitting between them. This CDR3 is built from 16 residues. Filled out from reference TRBV7-2 and TRBJ1-2, the complete variable domain reads GAGVSQSPSNKVTEKGKDVELRCDPISGHTALYWYRQSLGQGLEFLIYFQGNSAPDKSGLPSDRFSAERTGGSVSTLTIQRTQQEDSAVYLCASSLDRAGLNYGYTFGSGTRLTVV.

The chain employs TRBV20-1 and TRBJ1-1; 12 positions agree with TRBD1. The CDR3 is made up of 12 amino acids. Unmatched junction bases numbered 4, after V lost 3 bases and J lost 11 bases. CDR1 is DFQATT and CDR2 is SNEGSKA in the germline V gene (reference sequence). CDR3 residues: CSARGQGAVAFF. The CDR3 coding sequence is TGCAGTGCTAGGGGACAGGGGGCGGTGGCTTTCTTT.

The chain has TRBV4-3 and TRBJ2-3; 7 bases fit TRBD1. In germline, CDR1 is LGHNA, CDR2 YSLEER. This CDR3 contains 17 residues. V was clipped by 0 bases and J by 9 bases; unmatched bases: 15. In DNA form, the CDR3 reads TGCGCCAGCAGCCAAGATTGGGAGAGAAAGGGGGCAGTCACGCAGTATTTT. Translation: CASSQDWERKGAVTQYF.

This clonotype was counted many times. The chain couples TRBV5-6 to TRBJ1-4; 8 nucleotides agree with TRBD1. Germline CDR1 and CDR2: SGHDT and YYEEEE. J was trimmed by 7 bases and V by 0 bases; bases with no gene match: 8. The CDR3 extends over 16 amino acids. The CDR3: CASSLGRGQLGEKLFF. The DNA for the CDR3 is TGTGCCAGCAGCTTGGGCAGGGGGCAGTTGGGTGAAAAACTGTTTTTT.